One sample yielded the 15 T cell receptor beta chains listed below, sequenced in a study of shared clonotypes between healthy human individuals (TCRdb year 2020). Receptor libraries were prepared by the immunoSEQ multiplex PCR assay. TCRdb mirrors the immuneACCESS table, restricted to in-frame sequences. Some clones are absent from its copies; in checked studies, under half trace to an unresolved V gene, and the reason for the others is unknown. This sample has 450,000 to 500,000 clones in its table, and 81% of those were observed once. Approximately 12% of the sample is taken by the ten largest. Material: PBMCs. The receptors here all came from a middle-aged woman in good health. Some clones in this sample may be carry-over from other donors' samples.

Worth noting for this clone: A read error is the likely source, as a far larger clone sits one nucleotide away. The chain combines TRBV9 with TRBJ2-7; D is possibly TRBD2 (5 bases). This CDR3 contains 15 residues. CDR1 and CDR2 (germline): SGDLS, YYNGEE. CDR3 coding DNA: TGTGCCGGCAGCGTAGGCGTGGGGAGCTCCTACGAGCAGTACTTC. This translates into CAGSVGVGSSYEQYF. Full variable domain (remainder filled in from reference TRBV9 and TRBJ2-7): DSGVTQTPKHLITATGQRVTLRCSPRSGDLSVYWYQQSLDQGLQFLIQYYNGEERAKGNILERFSAQQFPDLHSELNLSSLELGDSALYFCAGSVGVGSSYEQYFGPGTRLTVT.

The chain recombines TRBV27 with TRBJ1-2; the match to TRBD1 covers 8 bases. Germline assignment: CDR1 MNHEY and CDR2 SMNVEV (reference sequence). This CDR3 is 14 amino acids long. J lost 6 bases, V lost 5 bases, and 8 bases had no gene match. The CDR3 nucleotides read TGTGCCAGCAGTCCAGGACAGGGATGGAATGGCTACACCTTC. This translates into CASSPGQGWNGYTF.

The chain's CDR3 is CASSKSGTSGPEEQYF. In DNA form, the CDR3 reads TGTGCCAGCAGCAAGTCCGGGACTAGCGGCCCAGAGGAGCAGTACTTC. The genes are TRBV11-1 and TRBJ2-7; 11 bases align to TRBD2. J lost 7 bases, V lost 5 bases, and 13 bases had no gene match. CDR3 length: 16 residues. Germline CDR1 reads SGHAT; CDR2 reads FQDESV (reference sequence).

This clone was seen more than once but under ten times. The genes are TRBV30 and TRBJ1-5; D is possibly TRBD1 (5 bases). Per the germline V gene, CDR1 is GTSNPN and CDR2 is SVGIG (reference sequence). V was trimmed by 2 bases and J by 0 bases, leaving 11 bases between them. The CDR3 has 15 amino acids. CDR3 loop: CAWSREGYSNQPQHF. In DNA, the CDR3 is TGTGCCTGGAGTAGGGAGGGGTATAGCAATCAGCCCCAGCATTTT.

Comments on this clone: One base separates it from a far larger clone, so it is likely a read error. V is TRBV4-2 and J is TRBJ1-2; tentative D call: TRBD1 (5 bases). CDR3 length equals 15 residues. In germline, CDR1 is LGHNA, CDR2 YNFKEQ. The ends were cut back, 1 base at V and 2 bases at J, with 11 bases in the middle. The CDR3 reads CASSQGRSGNYGYTF. In DNA form, the CDR3 reads TGTGCCAGCAGCCAAGGGAGGTCAGGGAACTATGGCTACACCTTC.

This clone occurred once. One base separates it from a far larger clone, so it is likely a read error. The chain joins TRBV11-2 to TRBJ2-7; D is perhaps TRBD2 (6 bases). Germline V gives CDR1 SGHAT, CDR2 FQNNGV. The length of the CDR3 is 14 residues. CDR3 coding DNA: TGTGCCAGCAGCTTACAGCGGGCCTCCTACGTGCAGTACTTC. Translation gives CASSLQRASYVQYF. The whole variable domain, filled in from reference TRBV11-2 and TRBJ2-7, reads EAGVAQSPRYKIIEKRQSVAFWCNPISGHATLYWYQQILGQGPKLLIQFQNNGVVDDSQLPKDRFSAERLKGVDSTLKIQPAKLEDSAVYLCASSLQRASYVQYFGPGTRLTVT.

The gene calls are TRBV28 and TRBJ2-7; 7 bases agree with TRBD1. V dropped 5 bases and J dropped 6; count of bases not matched to a gene: 4. Germline V lookup: CDR1 MDHEN, CDR2 SYDVKM. This CDR3 has 12 residues. The CDR3 loop reads CASSRQGLEQYF. In DNA form, the CDR3 reads TGTGCCAGCAGTCGACAGGGCCTCGAGCAGTACTTC.

This clone has just a few counts. A far larger clone is only one base removed, so a read error is likely. The rearrangement joins TRBV30 to TRBJ1-2; D is perhaps TRBD1 (6 bases). This CDR3 region has 13 residues. Germline CDR1 GTSNPN, CDR2 SVGIG (reference sequence). DNA of the CDR3: TGTGCCTGTAGTGTAGGACAGTGGGAAGGCTACACCTTC. This encodes CACSVGQWEGYTF.

The rearrangement links TRBV4-1 to TRBJ1-5, with TRBD1 matching over 7 bases. Looked up from germline, CDR1 is MGHRA and CDR2 is YSYEKL. The V segment lost 0 bases and the J segment 6 bases; nucleotides outside the gene matches: 8. CDR3 length: 16 amino acids. CDR3 protein: CASSQDSQGRGQPQHF. CDR3 nucleotide sequence: TGCGCCAGCAGCCAAGATTCACAGGGGAGGGGTCAGCCCCAGCATTTT.

Concerning this clone itself: With a far larger clone one base away, a read error is the likely cause. This CDR3 reads CASVPGGAWNTEAFF. CDR3 sequence (DNA): TGTGCCAGTGTCCCTGGGGGCGCGTGGAACACTGAAGCTTTCTTT. The chain recombines TRBV25-1 with TRBJ1-1; D may be TRBD1 (6 bases). V dropped 9 bases and J dropped 1 base, with 18 bases sitting between them. This CDR3 region has 15 residues. Germline V gene sequence: CDR1 MGHDK, CDR2 SYGVNS.

The rearrangement joins TRBV7-6 to TRBJ2-2, with 7 bases fitting TRBD2. The germline gives CDR1 SGHVS, CDR2 FNYEAQ. The CDR3 is 13 residues long. V gave up 8 bases and J gave up 6 bases; unmatched junction bases: 6. The chain's CDR3 is CASRDYRPGELFF. CDR3 DNA: TGTGCCAGCCGGGACTACCGACCCGGGGAGCTGTTTTTT. Full variable domain (missing parts from reference TRBV7-6 and TRBJ2-2): GAGVSQSPRYKVTKRGQDVALRCDPISGHVSLYWYRQALGQGPEFLTYFNYEAQQDKSGLPNDRFSAERPEGSISTLTIQRTEQRDSAMYRCASRDYRPGELFFGEGSRLTVL.

The chain joins TRBV30 to TRBJ1-2; D gene unclear. Germline V gives CDR1 GTSNPN, CDR2 SVGIG (reference sequence). The length of the CDR3 is 13 residues. V dropped 3 bases and J dropped 3 bases, with 11 bases sitting between them. CDR3 DNA: TGTGCCTGGAGGGACGGACTGCACTATGGCTACACCTTC. Translating it yields CAWRDGLHYGYTF.

The V call is TRBV19, the J call TRBJ2-7; D is perhaps TRBD1 (7 bases). The germline V gene has CDR1 LNHDA and CDR2 SQIVND (reference sequence). V lost 6 bases and J lost 2, with 17 bases in between. This CDR3 contains 15 residues. CDR3 in amino acids: CASRAGGTEPYEQYF. CDR3 sequence (DNA): TGTGCCAGTAGGGCAGGGGGGACCGAGCCCTACGAGCAGTACTTC.

V gene TRBV21-1 combines with J gene TRBJ1-1. TRBV21-1 constitutes a pseudogene. The CDR3 length is 11 residues. This chain's CDR3 is CASTGAPEAFF. The CDR3, as DNA: TGTGCCAGCACCGGGGCACCTGAAGCTTTCTTT.

Regarding this clone: Distinct nucleotide sequences in the sample also encode this CDR3. The J gene is TRBJ1-1, the V gene TRBV7-9, with D hard to call. Per germline, CDR1 SEHNR and CDR2 FQNEAQ (reference sequence). V gave up 3 bases and J gave up 1 base, with 6 bases separating them. The CDR3 is 13 amino acids. In DNA form, the CDR3 reads TGTGCCAGCAGCTTGGTAGAGAACACTGAAGCTTTCTTT. Protein sequence: CASSLVENTEAFF.